Below, 17 T cell receptor beta chains from the same sample are listed, as sequenced in a study of CD8 T cells in ankylosing spondylitis. Findings and caveats of the study: Ankylosing spondylitis blood appeared to carry a characteristic TCR beta motif of roughly eight highly homologous variants.

In TCRdb, the 5' RACE reads were re-called with MiXCR into one record per CDR3 protein. Of roughly 220,000 distinct CDR3 sequences listed, around 18% are singletons. Their cognate antigens are unknown. The specimen sequenced was blood, either unsorted or a sorted T cell fraction (not recorded which). The source of these receptors is a male donor with ankylosing spondylitis.

Many counts were recorded for this clonotype. V gene TRBV12-3 or TRBV12-4 combines with J gene TRBJ2-7; D gene uncertain. This CDR3 has 12 residues. Trimming removed 3 bases from V and 6 bases from J, with 9 bases in between. DNA of the CDR3: TGTGCCAGCAGTTTTTTCAGGTCCGAGCAGTACTTC. It codes for CASSFFRSEQYF.

The chain recombines TRBV7-9 with TRBJ1-4; D remains unclear. CDR1 and CDR2 (germline): SEHNR, FQNEAQ (reference sequence). Trimming removed 5 bases from V and 7 bases from J, with 17 bases in between. The CDR3 length is 15 residues. This CDR3 is CASSAWTGEGEKLFF. The CDR3 nucleotides are TGTGCCAGCAGCGCTTGGACCGGGGAGGGTGAAAAACTGTTTTTT.

The V and J genes are TRBV11-2 and TRBJ2-7; 11 bases are a match to TRBD1. CDR1 is SGHAT and CDR2 is FQNNGV in the germline V gene. There are 15 residues in the CDR3. With 3 bases clipped from V and 7 bases from J, the junction kept 8 bases outside the gene matches. Here the CDR3 DNA reads TGTGCCAGCAGCTTCGGGACAGGGGGGCCCTGGGAGCAGTACTTC. Its protein is CASSFGTGGPWEQYF.

This clonotype was detected only a few times. The chain links TRBV4-1 to TRBJ2-5, with D unclear. Germline CDR1 MGHRA, CDR2 YSYEKL. V lost 0 bases and J lost 4, with 12 bases in between. This CDR3 has 15 residues. The CDR3 DNA sequence: TGCGCCAGCAGCCAAGATCGGATATCGGGAGAGACCCAGTACTTC. This codes for CASSQDRISGETQYF.

The table lists this clonotype with a few counts. The chain carries TRBV4-1 and TRBJ2-1; 15 bases are a match to TRBD2. CDR1 MGHRA and CDR2 YSYEKL come from the germline V gene. Germline trimming cut 0 bases from V and 8 bases from J; bases unmatched to any gene: 8. The CDR3 contains 18 residues. CDR3 residues: CASSQEWTSGGAGDEQFF. The CDR3 bases are TGCGCCAGCAGCCAAGAATGGACTAGCGGGGGGGCCGGCGATGAGCAGTTCTTC.

This clonotype was counted only a few times. This rearrangement joins TRBV11-3 to TRBJ1-1; D remains ambiguous. V dropped 6 bases and J dropped 8 bases, with 10 bases sitting between them. This CDR3 spans 11 amino acids. CDR1 is SGHNT, CDR2 YENEEA, per germline. The CDR3 is CASRSGIEAFF. The CDR3 region has the DNA TGTGCCAGCAGGTCAGGCATAGAAGCTTTCTTT.

In the case of this clonotype: The conserved closing phenylalanine or tryptophan is absent in this CDR3, likely reflecting a read error. This sequence joins TRBV11-3 and TRBJ1-1; unclear D gene. The CDR3 has 16 residues. Trimming pared 1 base from V and 4 bases from J, leaving 16 bases between. Germline values: CDR1 SGHNT, CDR2 YENEEA. CDR3 bases: TGTGCCAGCAGCTTAGCCTTTGGAGGGATGGGCACTGAAGCTTTCTCT. Protein product: CASSLAFGGMGTEAFS.

This clonotype was counted only a few times. The rearrangement joins TRBV29-1 to TRBJ2-5; possibly TRBD2 for D (6 bases). Trimming pared 2 bases from V and 1 base from J, leaving 17 bases between. Germline loops: CDR1 SQVTM, CDR2 ANQGSEA. This CDR3 is 16 amino acids long. The CDR3 nucleotides read TGCAGCGTTGAACCGATCCAGCGGGCCCTCCAAGAGACCCAGTACTTC. This gives the protein CSVEPIQRALQETQYF.

This clonotype came up a few times. The V gene is TRBV9, the J gene TRBJ2-2; maybe TRBD2 (5 bases). V lost 0 bases and J lost 6, with 9 bases in between. This CDR3 is built from 14 residues. The germline V gene has CDR1 SGDLS and CDR2 YYNGEE. This CDR3 is CASSVGGGPGELFF. CDR3 sequence (DNA): TGTGCCAGCAGCGTAGGAGGAGGTCCCGGGGAGCTGTTTTTT.

V usage is TRBV4-1 and J usage is TRBJ2-7, with D perhaps matching TRBD1 (6 bases). Germline V gives CDR1 MGHRA, CDR2 YSYEKL. The CDR3 totals 14 residues. V lost 1 base, J lost 4 bases, and 11 bases lay in between. The CDR3 DNA is TGCGCCAGCAGCCAAGGACAGGTTGGTTACGAGCAGTACTTC. It yields the protein CASSQGQVGYEQYF.

The CDR3 region is CASSEKTGGNEKLFF. CDR3 in DNA: TGTGCCAGCAGTGAAAAGACAGGGGGGAATGAAAAACTGTTTTTT. The V and J genes are TRBV2 and TRBJ1-4, with 9 bases lining up with TRBD1. The CDR3 is 15 amino acids. Germline-derived CDR1 and CDR2 are SNHLY and FYNNEI. J was trimmed by 5 bases and V by 2 bases; bases with no gene match: 3. Based on the CDR3 plus reference TRBV2 and TRBJ1-4, the full variable domain is EPEVTQTPSHQVTQMGQEVILRCVPISNHLYFYWYRQILGQKVEFLVSFYNNEISEKSEIFDDQFSVERPDGSNFTLKIRSTKLEDSAMYFCASSEKTGGNEKLFFGSGTQLSVL.

V and J are TRBV27 and TRBJ1-6; D is ambiguous. V lost 5 bases to trimming and J lost 6 bases, with 5 bases between them. The CDR3 consists of 12 residues. CDR1 and CDR2 from the germline V gene are MNHEY and SMNVEV (reference sequence). Written as DNA, the CDR3 is TGTGCCAGCAGTCAAAGTAATTCACCCCTCCACTTT. Translation: CASSQSNSPLHF.

The CDR3 DNA reads as TGTGCCAGCAGCCAAACGCGGAGTGTCGGGGAGCTGTTTTTT. Translated: CASSQTRSVGELFF. The genes are TRBV4-2 and TRBJ2-2; D not resolved. CDR3 length equals 14 residues. Germline V gene sequence: CDR1 LGHNA, CDR2 YNFKEQ. V was cut by 2 bases and J by 7 bases, with 11 bases left in between.

V gene TRBV7-2 combines with J gene TRBJ2-7; a weak D match, TRBD2 (6 bases). Germline CDR1 SGHTA, CDR2 FQGNSA. The CDR3 length is 15 residues. The V and J ends lost 1 base and 5 bases respectively, with 15 bases between them. CDR3 nucleotides: TGTGCCAGCAGCTTAGTTACGGGAGAGTGGGACGAGCAGTACTTC. Its protein product is CASSLVTGEWDEQYF.

This clonotype came up a few times. The junction shows a germline mismatch at one end, possibly a read error. The V and J genes are TRBV7-2 and TRBJ2-1, with 10 nucleotides matching TRBD2. Per germline, CDR1 SGHTA and CDR2 FQGNSA. This CDR3 region has 16 residues. The CDR3 nucleotides read TGTGCCAGCAGCTTAGCAGGGGGCTCTAGCGGGGGTAGTCAAGTCTTC. It is translated as CASSLAGGSSGGSQVF.

This clonotype was counted at least ten times. The rearrangement uses TRBV14 and TRBJ1-1; D uncertain. The V and J ends lost 0 bases and 9 bases respectively, with 23 bases between them. This CDR3 spans 17 amino acids. Germline V gene lookup returns CDR1 SGHDN and CDR2 FVKESK. CDR3 protein: CASSQDQPGMGLAQAFF. The CDR3 DNA sequence: TGTGCCAGCAGCCAAGATCAGCCGGGTATGGGTTTAGCTCAAGCTTTCTTT.

The chain uses TRBV11-1 and TRBJ2-2; D is uncertain. CDR3 size: 16 residues. The germline gives CDR1 SGHAT, CDR2 FQDESV (reference sequence). V shed 1 base and J shed 0 bases, with 9 bases lying between them. The CDR3 spells CASSLEGLTNTGELFF. CDR3 sequence (DNA): TGTGCCAGCAGCTTAGAAGGCCTAACGAACACCGGGGAGCTGTTTTTT.